This T cell receptor beta chain was recorded in a study of identical twins. CDR3 size: 16 residues. V trimming: 6 bases; J trimming: 0 bases; junction bases outside the gene matches: 9. Germline CDR1 is DFQATT and CDR2 is SNEGSKA (reference sequence). TCRdb re-called the 5' RACE reads through MiXCR, storing one row per CDR3 protein. This table holds just under 650,000 distinct CDR3 sequences, under 8.5% found once. Another study also made use of these data, one on yellow fever vaccine responses in identical twins.

This TCR derives from a woman aged 18-29 years in good health. The rearrangement links TRBV20-1 to TRBJ2-1, with 9 bases identical to TRBD2. The specimen sequenced was PBMCs. The CDR3 here is CSADRLAESSYNEQFF. Here the CDR3 DNA reads TGCAGTGCAGACAGACTAGCGGAAAGCTCCTACAATGAGCAGTTCTTC.